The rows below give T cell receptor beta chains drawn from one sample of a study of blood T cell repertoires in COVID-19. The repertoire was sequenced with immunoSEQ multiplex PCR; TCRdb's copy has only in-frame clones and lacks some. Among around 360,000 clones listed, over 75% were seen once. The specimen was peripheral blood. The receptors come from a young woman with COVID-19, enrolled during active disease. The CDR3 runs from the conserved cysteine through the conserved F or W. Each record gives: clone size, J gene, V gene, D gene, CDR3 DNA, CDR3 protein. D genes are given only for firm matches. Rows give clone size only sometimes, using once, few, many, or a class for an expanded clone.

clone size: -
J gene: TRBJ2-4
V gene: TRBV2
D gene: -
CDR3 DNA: TGTGCCAGCAGTGCCCCCCTGACAGGAAACATTCAGTACTTC
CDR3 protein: CASSAPLTGNIQYF

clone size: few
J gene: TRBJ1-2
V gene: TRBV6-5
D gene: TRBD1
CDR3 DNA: TGTGCCAGCAGTTACGGCGGGACAGACGGCTACACCTTC
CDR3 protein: CASSYGGTDGYTF

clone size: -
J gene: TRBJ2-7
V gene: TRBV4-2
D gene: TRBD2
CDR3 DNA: TGTGCCAGCAGCCAGGGCGGTGGGGCAGCGGGAGGGCCCCCGGTATACGAGCAGTACTTC
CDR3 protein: CASSQGGGAAGGPPVYEQYF

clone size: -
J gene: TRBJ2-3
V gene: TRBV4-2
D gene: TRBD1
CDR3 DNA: TGTGCCAGCAGCCAACCCGACAGGGTTGAATCAGATACGCAGTATTTT
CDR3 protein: CASSQPDRVESDTQYF

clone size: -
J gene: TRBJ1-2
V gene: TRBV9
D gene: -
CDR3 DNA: TGTGCCAGCAGCGGTTCTGGGCAGAACTATGGCTACACCTTC
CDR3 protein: CASSGSGQNYGYTF

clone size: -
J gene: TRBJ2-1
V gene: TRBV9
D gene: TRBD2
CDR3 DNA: TGTGCCAGCAGCGTAGGGACTAGCGGGAGAGAGCAGTTCTTC
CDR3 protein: CASSVGTSGREQFF

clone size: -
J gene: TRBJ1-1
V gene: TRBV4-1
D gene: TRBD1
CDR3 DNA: TGCGCCAGCAGCCCCCCCCTCGACAGGGTCCCTGAAGCTTTCTTT
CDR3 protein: CASSPPLDRVPEAFF

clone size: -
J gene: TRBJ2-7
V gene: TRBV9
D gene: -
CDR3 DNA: TGTGCCAGCAGCGTTGGAGAGGCGGGGCTCTCCTACGAGCAGTACTTC
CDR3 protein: CASSVGEAGLSYEQYF

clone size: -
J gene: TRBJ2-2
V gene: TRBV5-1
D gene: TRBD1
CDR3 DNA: TGCGCCAGCAGCCTGGGACAGATCACCGGGGAGCTGTTTTTT
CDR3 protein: CASSLGQITGELFF

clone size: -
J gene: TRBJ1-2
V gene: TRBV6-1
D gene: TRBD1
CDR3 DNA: TGTGCCAGCAGTGATAGGACAGGTTACTATGGCTACACCTTC
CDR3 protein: CASSDRTGYYGYTF

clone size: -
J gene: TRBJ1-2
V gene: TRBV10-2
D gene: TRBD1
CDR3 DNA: TGCGCCAGCAGTGAACTAGGACCAGGGGGAAGTGGCTACACCTTC
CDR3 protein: CASSELGPGGSGYTF

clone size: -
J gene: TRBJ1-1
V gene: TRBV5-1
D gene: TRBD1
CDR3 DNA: TGCGCCAGCAGCTACCGGACAGGGGGGGACACTGAAGCTTTCTTT
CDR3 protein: CASSYRTGGDTEAFF

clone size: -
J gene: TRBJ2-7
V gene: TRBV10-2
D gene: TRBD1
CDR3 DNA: TGCGCCAGCAGCGCCCGACAGGGGACGCGACCCTACGAGCAGTACTTC
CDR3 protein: CASSARQGTRPYEQYF

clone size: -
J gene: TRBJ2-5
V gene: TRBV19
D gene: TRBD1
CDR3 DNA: TGTGCCAGTAGTATAGTAGGGACAGGTAACCAAGAGACCCAGTACTTC
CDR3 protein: CASSIVGTGNQETQYF

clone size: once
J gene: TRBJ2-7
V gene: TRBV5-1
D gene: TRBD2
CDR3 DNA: TGCGCCAGCGGATCCAGCGGGAGCTCCTACGAGCAGTACTTC
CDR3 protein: CASGSSGSSYEQYF

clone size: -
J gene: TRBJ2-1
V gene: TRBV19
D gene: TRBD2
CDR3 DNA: TGTGCCAGTAGTATAGGCGTGGCGGGAGGGCGTCCAGGGAGGTACAATGAGCAGTTCTTC
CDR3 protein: CASSIGVAGGRPGRYNEQFF

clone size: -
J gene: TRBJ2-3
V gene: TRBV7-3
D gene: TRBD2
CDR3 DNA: TGTGCCAGCAGTCCGACTAGCGGGAGCTTCGCAGATACGCAGTATTTT
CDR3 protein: CASSPTSGSFADTQYF

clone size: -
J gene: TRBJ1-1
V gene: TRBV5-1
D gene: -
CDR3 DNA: TGCGCCAGCAGCTGGACAGCTATGAACACTGAAGCTTTCTTT
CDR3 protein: CASSWTAMNTEAFF

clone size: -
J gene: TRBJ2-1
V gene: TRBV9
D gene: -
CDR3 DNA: TGTGCCAGCAGCGGGGGGGAAAGCTCCTACAATGAGCAGTTCTTC
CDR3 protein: CASSGGESSYNEQFF

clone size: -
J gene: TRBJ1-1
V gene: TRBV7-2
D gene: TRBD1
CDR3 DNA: TGTGCCAGCAGGGTGACCGGGGCAGGGGGCCGAGCTTTCTTT
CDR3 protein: CASRVTGAGGRAFF

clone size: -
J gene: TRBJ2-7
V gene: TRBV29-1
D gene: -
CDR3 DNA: TGCAGCGTTGAAACGGGTGGGTACGAGCAGTACTTC
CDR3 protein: CSVETGGYEQYF

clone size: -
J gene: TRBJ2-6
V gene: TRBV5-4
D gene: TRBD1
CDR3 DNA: TGTGCCAGCAGCGGACAGGGTGCTGGGGCCAACGTCCTGACTTTC
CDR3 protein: CASSGQGAGANVLTF

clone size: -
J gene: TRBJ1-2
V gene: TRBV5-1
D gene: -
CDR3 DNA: TGCGCCAGCAGCTTGGAGGCGGTTGGGTATGGCTACACCTTC
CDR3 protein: CASSLEAVGYGYTF

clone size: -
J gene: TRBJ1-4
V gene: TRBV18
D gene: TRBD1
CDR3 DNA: TGTGCCAGCTCGGGACAGCAACACGAAAAACTGTTTTTT
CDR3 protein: CASSGQQHEKLFF

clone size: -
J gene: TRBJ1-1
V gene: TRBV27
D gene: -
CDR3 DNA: TGTGCCAGCAGTTTACGGGGTATGAACACTGAAGCTTTCTTT
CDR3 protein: CASSLRGMNTEAFF